The table lists the clone carrying this T cell receptor beta chain with a count of one. Its antigen is currently unknown. TCRdb's table, derived via immunoSEQ multiplex PCR, lists solely in-frame clones and lacks some. The sample holds 200,000 or so clones, 87% seen once. This entry belongs to a study of T cell responses to AZD1222 COVID-19 vaccine. Study findings and constraints: CD4 TCRs linked to vaccination spanned spike, dominating at 160-218 and 743-854. Rises in breadth and depth of Spike-specific TCRs came after two AZD1222 doses.

J lost 9 bases, V lost 4 bases, and 11 bases had no gene match. Germline CDR1 is SGHDN and CDR2 is FVKESK. CDR3 length: 15 amino acids. Sample: peripheral blood, taken on day 0 of MenACWY control vaccination. The genes are TRBV14 and TRBJ2-1; 8 bases line up with TRBD2. The source is an adult in good health. The DNA of the CDR3 is TGTGCCAGCAGCCCCAAAAGCGGGAGATTGGTTGAGCAGTTCTTC. This gives the protein CASSPKSGRLVEQFF.